The 24 T cell receptor beta chains below all came from one sample that was sequenced in a study of blood T cell repertoires in COVID-19. Clones were sequenced by immunoSEQ multiplex PCR, and TCRdb holds only the in-frame ones, with some missing. The repertoire has 150,000 or so clones, roughly four fifths of them found once; the top ten carry about 12%. Specimen: peripheral blood. The origin of the receptors is a woman aged 60 to 75 with COVID-19, enrolled during active disease.

The chain couples TRBV3-1 (or the pseudogene TRBV3-2) to TRBJ1-6; tentative D call: TRBD1 (5 bases). Per the germline V gene, CDR1 is LGHDT and CDR2 is YNNKEL (reference sequence). This CDR3 contains 15 residues. V lost 6 bases, J lost 7 bases, and 16 bases lay in between. As DNA, the CDR3 is TGTGCCAGCAGACTTACGGACACTCCAAATTCACCCCTCCACTTT. This encodes CASRLTDTPNSPLHF.

This chain joins TRBV3-1 (or the pseudogene TRBV3-2) and TRBJ2-7; maybe TRBD1 (5 bases). Germline V CDR1 and CDR2: LGHDT, YNNKEL (reference sequence). This CDR3 has 12 residues. Between the trimmed V and J ends, which lost 7 bases and 4 bases, there was a span of 11 bases. CDR3 protein: CASIGREYEQYF. In nucleotides, the CDR3 is TGTGCCAGCATAGGCAGGGAATACGAGCAGTACTTC.

The CDR3 DNA reads as TGTGCCAGCAGTTACCGGACAGGGTCGGGGGTGACTGAAGCTTTCTTT. Protein: CASSYRTGSGVTEAFF. The chain is built from TRBV6-5 and TRBJ1-1; 8 nucleotides match TRBD1. The CDR3 runs 16 residues. Trimming removed 2 bases from V and 5 bases from J; junction bases left unmatched: 10. The germline gives CDR1 MNHEY, CDR2 SVGAGI.

This chain links TRBV6-5 with TRBJ2-2; D gene ambiguous. The germline V gene has CDR1 MNHEY and CDR2 SVGAGI. The length of the CDR3 is 15 residues. With 4 bases removed from V and 0 bases from J, the gap between germline ends came to 9 bases. As DNA, the CDR3 is TGTGCCAGCAGTTCTACAGCTGCGAACACCGGGGAGCTGTTTTTT. Translation: CASSSTAANTGELFF.

The sample holds a few counts of this clone. The junction and the germline gene differ at one end; a read error may be behind it. The rearrangement uses TRBV11-2 and TRBJ2-7; TRBD1 might be the D (6 bases). The CDR3 runs to 14 residues. The V gene's germline CDR1 is SGHAT and CDR2 FQNNGV. The CDR3 DNA reads as TGTGCCAGCAGCATAGACAGGTCCTCCTACGAGCAGTACTTC. This translates into CASSIDRSSYEQYF.

The genes are TRBV11-3 and TRBJ2-5; TRBD2 is a possible D gene (5 bases). Germline V CDR1 and CDR2: SGHNT, YENEEA. The CDR3 is 13 amino acids. Trimming stripped 1 base from V and 5 bases from J, with 8 bases between. Written as DNA, the CDR3 is TGTGCCAGCAGCTTAGGGGAGTTGGAGACCCAGTACTTC. Amino acids: CASSLGELETQYF. Supplemented by reference TRBV11-3 and TRBJ2-5, the full variable domain reads EAGVVQSPRYKIIEKKQPVAFWCNPISGHNTLYWYLQNLGQGPELLIRYENEEAVDDSQLPKDRFSAERLKGVDSTLKIQPAELGDSAVYLCASSLGELETQYFGPGTRLLVL.

This clone came up once. The V and J genes are TRBV7-9 and TRBJ2-5, with TRBD2 identical over 10 bases. Germline CDR1 SEHNR, CDR2 FQNEAQ (reference sequence). This CDR3 has 16 residues. Trimming cost V 5 bases and J 2 bases; bases outside gene matches: 8. The CDR3 nucleotides are TGTGCCAGCAGCGAAAAAGGGACTAGCGTTCAAGAGACCCAGTACTTC. This translates into CASSEKGTSVQETQYF.

The CDR3 DNA reads TGTGCCAGCGACAGGGGAGGATACAATGAGCAGTTCTTC. It encodes CASDRGGYNEQFF. This chain joins TRBV6-5 and TRBJ2-1, with 8 bases lining up with TRBD1. Losses at the gene ends were 8 bases for V and 4 bases for J; bases not matched to a gene: 4. This CDR3 spans 13 amino acids. From germline, CDR1 is MNHEY and CDR2 SVGAGI.

This clone was seen just once. The chain employs TRBV7-8 and TRBJ1-2, with 8 bases aligning to TRBD1. CDR1 is SGHVS, CDR2 FQNEAQ, per germline. This CDR3 region has 14 residues. J was trimmed by 3 bases and V by 8 bases; bases with no gene match: 8. The CDR3 DNA reads as TGTGCCAGCGCTCAGGGGGCCCCTGACTATGGCTACACCTTC. It is translated as CASAQGAPDYGYTF.

The chain has TRBV7-9 and TRBJ2-3; weak D call: TRBD1 (6 bases). CDR3 length: 13 amino acids. The V and J ends lost 6 bases and 10 bases respectively, with 17 bases between them. Germline-derived CDR1 and CDR2 are SEHNR and FQNEAQ (reference sequence). The CDR3 sequence: CASSPDRPDAQYF. The CDR3 region has the DNA TGTGCCAGCAGTCCTGACAGGCCTGATGCGCAGTATTTT.

This chain links TRBV29-1 with TRBJ1-1; weak D call: TRBD1 (5 bases). Germline V CDR1 and CDR2: SQVTM, ANQGSEA. The CDR3 spans 12 residues. Trimming removed 5 bases from V and 5 bases from J, with 12 bases in between. DNA for the CDR3: TGCAGCGTTCGGGGGACGGGGACTGAAGCTTTCTTT. Translation gives CSVRGTGTEAFF.

As DNA, the CDR3 is TGTGCCAGCCAATTTTCAGACACCACTAACTATGGCTACACCTTC. Its translation is CASQFSDTTNYGYTF. The rearrangement joins TRBV2 to TRBJ1-2; no firm D call. Germline V gives CDR1 SNHLY, CDR2 FYNNEI. V dropped 8 bases and J dropped 0 bases, with 16 bases sitting between them. This CDR3 has 15 amino acids.

The chain couples TRBV7-3 to TRBJ2-7; TRBD1 agrees at 9 bases. The CDR3 has 13 residues. Per germline, CDR1 SGHTA and CDR2 FQGTGA. V lost 3 bases and J lost 4; bases outside the gene matches: 1. DNA for the CDR3: TGTGCCAGCAGCTTCGACAGGGGGTACGAGCAGTACTTC. This sequence encodes CASSFDRGYEQYF.

This clone was recorded a few times. The chain uses TRBV7-8 and TRBJ1-4; 9 bases line up with TRBD1. J gave up 7 bases and V 7 bases, and 7 bases lay outside the gene matches. This CDR3 spans 14 amino acids. Germline V CDR1 and CDR2: SGHVS, FQNEAQ. The CDR3 loop is CASNSQGAGEKLFF. CDR3 bases: TGTGCCAGCAACTCACAGGGGGCTGGTGAAAAACTGTTTTTT.

V is TRBV19 and J is TRBJ1-2; TRBD1 agrees at 9 bases. CDR3 length equals 13 residues. Germline-derived CDR1 and CDR2 are LNHDA and SQIVND (reference sequence). Losses at the gene ends were 0 bases for V and 9 bases for J; bases not matched to a gene: 2. The CDR3 sequence: CASSIEGQGRYTF. The DNA for the CDR3 is TGTGCCAGTAGTATAGAGGGACAGGGACGCTACACCTTC.

The gene calls are TRBV5-5 and TRBJ1-6; D call uncertain. The CDR3 extends over 15 amino acids. The V gene's germline CDR1 is SGHKS and CDR2 YYEKEE (reference sequence). Deletions cut 3 bases from V and 7 bases from J, with 14 bases between. The CDR3 region is CASSSWTLGNSPLHF. In DNA form, the CDR3 reads TGTGCCAGCAGCTCGTGGACTCTGGGAAATTCACCCCTCCACTTT.

The rearrangement joins TRBV30 to TRBJ1-2; 11 nucleotides match TRBD1. The CDR3 runs 14 residues. CDR1 and CDR2 from the germline V gene are GTSNPN and SVGIG (reference sequence). Losses at the gene ends were 3 bases for V and 8 bases for J; bases not matched to a gene: 8. The CDR3 nucleotides are TGTGCCTGGAGCGTCGGACAGGGGGCTTGGGGCTACACCTTC. Its protein product is CAWSVGQGAWGYTF.

The chain has TRBV3-1 (or the pseudogene TRBV3-2) and TRBJ1-5; a possible D gene is TRBD1 (6 bases). Trimming left V 2 bases short and J 3 bases short, with 11 bases between. Germline CDR1 reads LGHDT; CDR2 reads YNNKEL (reference sequence). The CDR3 is made up of 15 amino acids. CDR3 bases: TGTGCCAGCAGCCAAAAACAGGGAAACAATCAGCCCCAGCATTTT. Protein product: CASSQKQGNNQPQHF.

This chain uses TRBV6-2 or TRBV6-3 with TRBJ1-5, with a tentative D call TRBD1 (5 bases). Trimming shortened V by 5 bases and J by 1 base, and 12 bases separated the two germline ends. Germline V CDR1 and CDR2: MNHEY, SVGEGT. The CDR3 extends over 15 amino acids. The CDR3 reads CASSQDGGSNQPQHF. The CDR3 nucleotides read TGTGCCAGCAGTCAGGACGGGGGAAGCAATCAGCCCCAGCATTTT.

The chain joins TRBV30 to TRBJ2-3, with D perhaps matching TRBD2 (5 bases). Germline CDR1 reads GTSNPN; CDR2 reads SVGIG (reference sequence). Trimming removed 0 bases at V and 5 bases at J, with 9 bases between. The CDR3 is made up of 13 amino acids. The CDR3 nucleotides read TGTGCCTGGAGTGTAAATGGGAGAGATACGCAGTATTTT. This codes for CAWSVNGRDTQYF.

The DNA for the CDR3 is TGTGCCAGCAGTGAACACACAGGAATTGGAAACACCATATATTTT. This encodes CASSEHTGIGNTIYF. This sequence joins TRBV6-1 and TRBJ1-3, with D possibly being TRBD1 (5 bases). The CDR3 is 15 amino acids. Germline values: CDR1 MNHNS, CDR2 SASEGT. Between the trimmed V and J ends, which lost 2 bases and 3 bases, there was a span of 11 bases.

This rearrangement joins TRBV18 to TRBJ1-6, with D unclear. CDR1 and CDR2 (germline): KGHSH, LQKENI. Trimming stripped 3 bases from V and 8 bases from J, with 11 bases between. The CDR3 extends over 14 amino acids. CDR3 DNA sequence: TGTGCCAGCTCACCCGGAGGGTGGGATTCACCCCTCCACTTT. It codes for CASSPGGWDSPLHF. The full variable domain, its missing parts supplied by reference TRBV18 and TRBJ1-6, is NAGVMQNPRHLVRRRGQEARLRCSPMKGHSHVYWYRQLPEEGLKFMVYLQKENIIDESGMPKERFSAEFPKEGPSILRIQQVVRGDSAAYFCASSPGGWDSPLHFGNGTRLTVT.

The chain has TRBV19 and TRBJ1-4; TRBD1 matches at 8 bases. Germline-derived CDR1 and CDR2 are LNHDA and SQIVND (reference sequence). The CDR3 runs to 14 residues. With V trimmed by 9 bases and J by 8 bases, 11 bases remained unmatched. The CDR3 DNA is TGTGCCAGCCTCAGCAGGGGGCTTTCAGAAAAACTGTTTTTT. Translating it yields CASLSRGLSEKLFF.

The V and J genes are TRBV11-2 and TRBJ2-3, with 9 bases identical to TRBD2. The trim removed 2 bases at V and 4 bases at J, leaving 4 bases unmatched. CDR3 length: 15 residues. Germline V lookup: CDR1 SGHAT, CDR2 FQNNGV. The CDR3, as DNA: TGTGCCAGCAGCTTAACCATAGCGGGAGCAGATACGCAGTATTTT. Translated, it gives CASSLTIAGADTQYF.